A single sample is the source of the 30 T cell receptor beta chains below, sequenced in a study of T cell responses to AZD1222 COVID-19 vaccine. Using immunoSEQ multiplex PCR, the repertoire was profiled, and TCRdb retains in-frame clones only, with some absent. The table includes around 120,000 clones, 80% to 95% detected once. This material consisted of peripheral blood, taken on day 0 of AZD1222 vaccination. These receptor sequences come from an adult in good health.

This sequence joins TRBV3-1 (or the pseudogene TRBV3-2) and TRBJ1-3, with D maybe TRBD1 (6 bases). CDR1 and CDR2 (germline): LGHDT, YNNKEL (reference sequence). This CDR3 contains 16 residues. Trimming shortened V by 0 bases and J by 0 bases, and 9 bases separated the two germline ends. This CDR3 is CASSQDFRGSGNTIYF. As DNA, the CDR3 is TGTGCCAGCAGCCAAGATTTCAGGGGCTCTGGAAACACCATATATTTT.

The rearrangement links TRBV7-9 to TRBJ1-2; D not resolved. V was cut by 1 base and J by 3 bases, with 6 bases left in between. The V gene's germline CDR1 is SEHNR and CDR2 FQNEAQ (reference sequence). There are 13 residues in the CDR3. CDR3 protein: CASSLEGYYGYTF. For the CDR3, the DNA is TGTGCCAGCAGCTTAGAGGGTTACTATGGCTACACCTTC. The full variable domain, completed using reference TRBV7-9 and TRBJ1-2, is DTGVSQNPRHKITKRGQNVTFRCDPISEHNRLYWYRQTLGQGPEFLTYFQNEAQLEKSRLLSDRFSAERPKGSFSTLEIQRTEQGDSAMYLCASSLEGYYGYTFGSGTRLTVV.

The chain carries TRBV30 and TRBJ1-5; D is perhaps TRBD1 (5 bases). V shed 0 bases and J shed 6 bases, with 9 bases lying between them. Germline-derived CDR1 and CDR2 are GTSNPN and SVGIG (reference sequence). The CDR3 runs to 13 residues. CDR3 in DNA: TGTGCCTGGAGTGTTCAGGGTGGTCAGCCCCAGCATTTT. Protein sequence: CAWSVQGGQPQHF.

V and J are TRBV4-1 and TRBJ1-1; D not resolved. Trimming stripped 4 bases from V and 0 bases from J, with 3 bases between. The CDR3 has 12 residues. Germline CDR1 and CDR2: MGHRA and YSYEKL. The CDR3 bases are TGCGCCAGCAGCCGATTGAACACTGAAGCTTTCTTT. Its translation is CASSRLNTEAFF.

This sequence joins TRBV10-3 and TRBJ2-7; D might be TRBD2 (5 bases). This CDR3 spans 13 amino acids. V lost 7 bases and J lost 6, with 16 bases in between. The germline V gene encodes CDR1 ENHRY and CDR2 SYGVKD. The CDR3 loop reads CAINGGMGSEQYF. CDR3 sequence (DNA): TGTGCCATCAATGGAGGAATGGGGTCCGAGCAGTACTTC.

The gene calls are TRBV6-5 and TRBJ2-7; either TRBD1 or TRBD2 may supply D (5 bases each). The germline CDR1 and CDR2 sequences are MNHEY and SVGAGI. With 0 bases removed from V and 0 bases from J, the gap between germline ends came to 9 bases. This CDR3 spans 15 amino acids. This chain's CDR3 is CASSYSWGSSYEQYF. DNA of the CDR3: TGTGCCAGCAGTTACTCTTGGGGGAGCTCCTACGAGCAGTACTTC.

The J gene is TRBJ1-1, the V gene TRBV19, with D hard to call. Germline V gene lookup returns CDR1 LNHDA and CDR2 SQIVND (reference sequence). Trimming cost V 9 bases and J 2 bases, with 13 bases left between them. The CDR3 contains 13 residues. CDR3 region: CASRAGFNTEAFF. The CDR3 coding sequence is TGTGCCAGCCGCGCGGGGTTTAACACTGAAGCTTTCTTT.

This clone has just a few counts. The gene calls are TRBV7-2 and TRBJ1-2; 7 positions agree with TRBD1. Germline V CDR1 and CDR2: SGHTA, FQGNSA. There are 14 residues in the CDR3. V lost 2 bases and J lost 6; bases outside the gene matches: 6. The CDR3 here is CASSLRTGVNGYTF. The CDR3 DNA is TGTGCCAGCAGCTTACGCACAGGGGTTAATGGCTACACCTTC.

The chain carries TRBV7-2 and TRBJ1-2; D is undetermined. V shed 2 bases and J shed 6 bases, with 13 bases lying between them. From germline, CDR1 is SGHTA and CDR2 FQGNSA. The CDR3 extends over 14 amino acids. The CDR3 DNA is TGTGCCAGCAGCTTATCCGGGCCAACAAATGGCTACACCTTC. This encodes CASSLSGPTNGYTF.

This sequence joins TRBV7-9 and TRBJ1-1, with 7 bases fitting TRBD1. This CDR3 has 15 residues. Germline V CDR1 and CDR2: SEHNR, FQNEAQ (reference sequence). Trimming removed 5 bases from V and 1 base from J; junction bases left unmatched: 7. CDR3 nucleotides: TGTGCCAGCAGCCCATTGAGGACAGGGAACACTGAAGCTTTCTTT. It yields the protein CASSPLRTGNTEAFF.

In its sample, this clone was seen once. The CDR3: CASRYGGGEKLFF. The CDR3 coding sequence is TGTGCCAGCAGATACGGGGGAGGCGAAAAACTGTTTTTT. The chain couples TRBV6-5 to TRBJ1-4; D perhaps matches TRBD1 (5 bases). The CDR3 length is 13 residues. Germline V CDR1 and CDR2: MNHEY, SVGAGI. V gave up 6 bases and J gave up 8 bases, with 13 bases separating them.

This clone was detected many times. This chain uses TRBV3-1 (or the pseudogene TRBV3-2) with TRBJ2-3; D is perhaps TRBD2 (5 bases). The germline gives CDR1 LGHDT, CDR2 YNNKEL (reference sequence). Trimming took off 4 bases at V and 1 base at J, with 12 bases between the two ends. CDR3 length: 15 residues. CDR3 nucleotide sequence: TGTGCCAGCAGCCCGAGGGTTGTGGGCACAGATACGCAGTATTTT. Its translation: CASSPRVVGTDTQYF.

This chain joins TRBV9 and TRBJ1-5; 7 bases fit TRBD1. The CDR3 is 14 residues long. Germline V CDR1 and CDR2: SGDLS, YYNGEE. With 0 bases clipped from V and 5 bases from J, the junction kept 2 bases outside the gene matches. The CDR3 here is CASSVGQGYQPQHF. CDR3 coding DNA: TGTGCCAGCAGCGTAGGACAGGGATATCAGCCCCAGCATTTT.

The rearrangement joins TRBV11-2 to TRBJ2-7; the D gene is possibly TRBD2 (6 bases). The CDR3 consists of 15 residues. Germline CDR1 and CDR2: SGHAT and FQNNGV. V lost 7 bases and J 2 bases, leaving 18 bases between the germline ends. CDR3 nucleotides: TGTGCCAGCACCGGAGGGAGGACTTTTCCCTACGAGCAGTACTTC. Translation: CASTGGRTFPYEQYF.

CDR3 region: CASSHDANTEAFF. CDR3 in DNA: TGTGCCAGCAGCCATGACGCGAACACTGAAGCTTTCTTT. V usage is TRBV5-6 and J usage is TRBJ1-1, with unresolved D. Germline CDR1 SGHDT, CDR2 YYEEEE. Trimming cost V 4 bases and J 1 base, with 8 bases left between them. The CDR3 runs 13 residues.

The V call is TRBV4-3, the J call TRBJ2-3; D is undetermined. V was cut by 0 bases and J by 7 bases, with 8 bases left in between. The CDR3 contains 13 residues. CDR1 and CDR2 from the germline V gene are LGHNA and YSLEER. In DNA form, the CDR3 reads TGCGCCAGCAGCCAAGATAGGACCCATACGCAGTATTTT. Translating gives CASSQDRTHTQYF.

CDR3 region: CASSLGGQGIGNTIYF. CDR3 in DNA: TGTGCCAGCAGCTTGGGGGGACAGGGGATTGGAAACACCATATATTTT. The rearrangement joins TRBV5-8 to TRBJ1-3; 10 bases align to TRBD1. This CDR3 has 16 residues. The junction had 3 bases not matched to a gene; V was cut back by 0 bases and J by 3 bases. Germline CDR1 reads SGHTS; CDR2 reads YDEGEE.

The chain is built from TRBV6-2 or TRBV6-3 and TRBJ2-1, with 14 bases fitting TRBD2. Germline loops: CDR1 MNHEY, CDR2 SVGEGT. The V segment lost 5 bases and the J segment 7 bases; nucleotides outside the gene matches: 4. The CDR3 consists of 15 residues. CDR3 loop: CASSPGTSGSNEQFF. The CDR3 nucleotides read TGTGCCAGCAGTCCCGGGACTAGCGGGAGTAATGAGCAGTTCTTC.

The chain has TRBV10-3 and TRBJ1-6, with D perhaps TRBD1 (5 bases). Trimming stripped 2 bases from V and 8 bases from J, with 7 bases between. The CDR3 runs to 13 residues. Germline CDR1 reads ENHRY; CDR2 reads SYGVKD. The CDR3 sequence is CAISEKGDSPLHF. The CDR3 DNA reads TGTGCCATCAGTGAGAAAGGGGATTCACCCCTCCACTTT.

V gene TRBV29-1 combines with J gene TRBJ2-3; no clear D gene. CDR1 and CDR2 (germline): SQVTM, ANQGSEA. CDR3 length: 13 amino acids. Trimming shortened V by 2 bases and J by 4 bases, and 10 bases separated the two germline ends. The CDR3 is CSVEPVVADTQYF. CDR3 coding DNA: TGCAGCGTTGAACCCGTAGTAGCAGATACGCAGTATTTT.

This clone was recorded a few times. The chain carries TRBV29-1 and TRBJ2-7; the match to TRBD2 covers 14 bases. CDR1 and CDR2 (germline): SQVTM, ANQGSEA. V shed 4 bases and J 5 bases; nucleotides not matched to a gene: 1. The CDR3 is made up of 13 amino acids. As DNA, the CDR3 is TGCAGCGTTGGGGGACTAGCGGGAGACGAGCAGTACTTC. It translates to CSVGGLAGDEQYF.

The chain uses TRBV4-3 and TRBJ2-1; 12 bases agree with TRBD2. Germline trimming cut 5 bases from V and 3 bases from J; bases unmatched to any gene: 5. Germline CDR1 and CDR2: LGHNA and YSLEER. The CDR3 length is 16 residues. The CDR3 is CASSRTSGTFYNEQFF. The CDR3 DNA follows: TGCGCCAGCAGCAGGACTAGCGGGACCTTCTACAATGAGCAGTTCTTC.

The chain has TRBV7-2 and TRBJ2-5, with D possibly being TRBD2 (6 bases). With 1 base removed from V and 5 bases from J, the gap between germline ends came to 14 bases. Germline CDR1 SGHTA, CDR2 FQGNSA. This CDR3 region has 15 residues. DNA of the CDR3: TGTGCCAGCAGCTTAGAATCTCTAGCGACGGAGACCCAGTACTTC. Protein sequence: CASSLESLATETQYF.

The chain recombines TRBV28 with TRBJ1-4, with 8 positions matching TRBD1. The CDR3 runs to 12 residues. Germline V gives CDR1 MDHEN, CDR2 SYDVKM. The junction had 10 bases not matched to a gene; V was cut back by 6 bases and J by 16 bases. In DNA, the CDR3 is TGTGCCAGCAGGGAAGGACAGGGCATTTCGTTTTTT. This translates into CASREGQGISFF.

The CDR3 reads CASSLRTSGYNEQFF. CDR3 nucleotide sequence: TGTGCCAGCAGCTTGAGGACTAGCGGTTACAATGAGCAGTTCTTC. The chain employs TRBV7-2 and TRBJ2-1; the match to TRBD2 covers 10 bases. The ends lost 3 bases at V and 4 bases at J; junction bases unmatched: 3. Germline V gene lookup returns CDR1 SGHTA and CDR2 FQGNSA. The CDR3 extends over 15 amino acids.

The CDR3 DNA follows: TGTGCCAGCAGTGAACTAAAGCCGACAGGGAATAAACGACAGCCCCAGCATTTT. Amino acid sequence: CASSELKPTGNKRQPQHF. The V call is TRBV6-1, the J call TRBJ1-5; 7 bases are shared with TRBD1. The CDR3 is 18 amino acids. Germline V CDR1 and CDR2: MNHNS, SASEGT. With V trimmed by 2 bases and J by 7 bases, 17 bases remained unmatched.

The chain links TRBV20-1 to TRBJ1-5, with D tentatively TRBD1 (5 bases). The CDR3 contains 14 residues. CDR1 and CDR2 from the germline V gene are DFQATT and SNEGSKA (reference sequence). With 3 bases removed from V and 3 bases from J, the gap between germline ends came to 12 bases. The CDR3 is CSASPRAYNQPQHF. CDR3 nucleotides: TGCAGTGCTAGTCCCAGGGCCTACAATCAGCCCCAGCATTTT.

The gene calls are TRBV5-6 and TRBJ2-2; 7 bases are a match to TRBD1. Trimming at V came to 5 bases and at J to 0 bases, leaving 7 bases not matched to a gene. Germline V CDR1 and CDR2: SGHDT, YYEEEE. CDR3 length: 16 residues. CDR3 DNA: TGTGCCAGCAGACGCACAGGGGTTACGAACACCGGGGAGCTGTTTTTT. This translates into CASRRTGVTNTGELFF.

This sequence joins TRBV14 and TRBJ2-7; no reliable D call. Trimming pared 0 bases from V and 2 bases from J, leaving 2 bases between. The CDR3 runs to 12 residues. CDR1 and CDR2 from the germline V gene are SGHDN and FVKESK. The CDR3 region has the DNA TGTGCCAGCAGCCAAGATACCTACGAGCAGTACTTC. Protein product: CASSQDTYEQYF.

The chain joins TRBV19 to TRBJ1-5; D is ambiguous. Germline CDR1 reads LNHDA; CDR2 reads SQIVND (reference sequence). The CDR3 loop spans 16 amino acids. V was pared by 1 base and J by 0 bases, with 10 bases between. This CDR3 reads CASSIVPGYSNQPQHF. The CDR3 DNA reads TGTGCCAGTAGTATAGTGCCCGGCTATAGCAATCAGCCCCAGCATTTT.